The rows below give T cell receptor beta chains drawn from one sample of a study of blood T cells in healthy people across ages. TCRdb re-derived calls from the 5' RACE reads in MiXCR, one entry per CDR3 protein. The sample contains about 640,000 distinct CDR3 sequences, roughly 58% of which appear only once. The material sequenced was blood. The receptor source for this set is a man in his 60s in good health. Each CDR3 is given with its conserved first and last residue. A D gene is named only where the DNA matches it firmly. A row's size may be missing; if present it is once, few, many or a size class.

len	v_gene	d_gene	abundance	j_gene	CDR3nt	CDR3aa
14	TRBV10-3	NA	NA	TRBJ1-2	TGTGCCATCAGTGGCTCGCAAGGGAGCCGCGGCTACACCTTC	CAISGSQGSRGYTF
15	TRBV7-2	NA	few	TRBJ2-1	TGTGCCAGCAGCAACACAGGGGGGGAGTACAATGAGCAGTTCTTC	CASSNTGGEYNEQFF
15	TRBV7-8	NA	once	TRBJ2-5	TGTGCCAGCAGCTTAGCAAACGACAGGAACGAGACCCAGTACTTC	CASSLANDRNETQYF
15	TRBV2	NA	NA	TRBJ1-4	TGTGCCAGCATCCCGAGGGTGGCAGGGAATGAAAAACTGTTTTTT	CASIPRVAGNEKLFF
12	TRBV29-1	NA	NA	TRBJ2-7	TGCAGCGTTGTCCCGGGGAGCTCCGAGCAGTACTTC	CSVVPGSSEQYF
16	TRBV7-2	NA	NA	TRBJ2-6	TGTGCCAGCAGCCCCGGGGGTATGGGAGGGGCCAACGTCCTGACTTTC	CASSPGGMGGANVLTF
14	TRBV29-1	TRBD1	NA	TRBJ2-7	TGCAGCGTTTACGGACAGGGGGCCACCTACGAGCAGTACTTC	CSVYGQGATYEQYF
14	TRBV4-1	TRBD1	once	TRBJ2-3	TGCGCCAGCAGCCGCACAGGGGGCAAAGATACGCAGTATTTT	CASSRTGGKDTQYF
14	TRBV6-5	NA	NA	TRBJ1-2	TGTGCCAGCAGTTACAAACCGGGGGCCGGAGGCTACACCTTC	CASSYKPGAGGYTF
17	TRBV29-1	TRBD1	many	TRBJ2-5	TGCAGCGTTGGAGCCTCCGCGACAGGGGGTCGGCAAGAGACCCAGTACTTC	CSVGASATGGRQETQYF
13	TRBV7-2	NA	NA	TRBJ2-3	TGTGCCAGCAGCCACCGTTCCACAGGTACGCAGTATTTT	CASSHRSTGTQYF
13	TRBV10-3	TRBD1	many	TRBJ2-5	TGTGCCATCAGCGGACAGGCCCAAGAGACCCAGTACTTC	CAISGQAQETQYF
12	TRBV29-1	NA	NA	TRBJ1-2	TGCAGCGTGTCCGGGCCTGGAGATGGCTACACCTTC	CSVSGPGDGYTF
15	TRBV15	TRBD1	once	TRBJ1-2	TGTGCCACCAGCAGAGATTCCGGGACAGGGAACGGCTACACCTTC	CATSRDSGTGNGYTF
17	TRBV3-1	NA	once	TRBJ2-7	TGTGCCAGCAGCCAAGAACGCCCCCAGGGATTTTGCTACGAGCAGTACTTC	CASSQERPQGFCYEQYF
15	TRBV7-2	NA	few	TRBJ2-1	TGTGCCAGCAGCCTCGGGGCCCCTTATAACAATGAGCAGTTCTTC	CASSLGAPYNNEQFF
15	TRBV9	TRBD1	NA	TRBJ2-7	TGTGCCAGCAGCGACAACCGGGACAGGCTATCCGAGCAGTACTTC	CASSDNRDRLSEQYF
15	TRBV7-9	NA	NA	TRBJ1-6	TGTGCCAGCAGCGCTGTCCCGGGACGTGGTTCACCCCTCCACTTT	CASSAVPGRGSPLHF
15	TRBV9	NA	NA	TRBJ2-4	TGTGCCAGCAGCGTAGATGTCAACCTCAAAAGCATTCAGTACTTC	CASSVDVNLKSIQYF
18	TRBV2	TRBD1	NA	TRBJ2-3	TGTGCCAGCAGTGAAGCAGGAGGACAGGGGTCGGATTCGTATACGCAGTATTTT	CASSEAGGQGSDSYTQYF
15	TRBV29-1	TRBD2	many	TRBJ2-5	TGCAGCGTTGAAGACCCAGCGGGGGGTCCGGAGACCCAGTACTTC	CSVEDPAGGPETQYF
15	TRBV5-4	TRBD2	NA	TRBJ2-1	TGTGCCAGTAACACCCCTAGCGGGGGGTACAATGAGCAGTTCTTC	CASNTPSGGYNEQFF
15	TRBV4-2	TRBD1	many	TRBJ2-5	TGTGCCAGCAGCCTCTCGACGGGACAGGGGGAGACCCAGTACTTC	CASSLSTGQGETQYF
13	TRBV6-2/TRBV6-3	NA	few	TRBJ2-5	TGTGCCAGCAGCCCCACATTCCAAGAGACCCAGTACTTC	CASSPTFQETQYF
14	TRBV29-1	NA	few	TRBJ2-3	TGCAGCGTTGAAAGCGGTCGGAGAACAGATACGCAGTATTTT	CSVESGRRTDTQYF
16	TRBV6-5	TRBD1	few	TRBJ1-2	TGTGCCAGCAGTTACTCTTACTCCACGACAGGGCATGGCTACACCTTC	CASSYSYSTTGHGYTF
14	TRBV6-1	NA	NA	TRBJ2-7	TGTGCCAGCAGTGCGACGGTGAGCTCCTACGAGCAGTACTTC	CASSATVSSYEQYF
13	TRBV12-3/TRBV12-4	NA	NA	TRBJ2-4	TGTGCCAGCGGGGGGGCTGCCAAAAACATTCAGTACTTC	CASGGAAKNIQYF
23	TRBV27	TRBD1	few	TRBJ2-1	TGTGCCAGCAGTTCCACGGTCCTTATCCGGGACAGGGGCTTCCAGCTCTCCTACAATGAGCAGTTCTTC	CASSSTVLIRDRGFQLSYNEQFF
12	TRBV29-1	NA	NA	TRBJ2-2	TGCAGCGTTGAGGTCGTCCCCGGGGAGCTGTTTTTT	CSVEVVPGELFF
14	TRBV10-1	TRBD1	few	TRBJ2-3	TGCGCCAGCAACGGACAGGGACCAGCAGATACGCAGTATTTT	CASNGQGPADTQYF
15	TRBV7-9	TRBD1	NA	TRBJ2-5	TGTGCCAGCAGCTTAGCGAGGGGGCTACGGGAGACCCAGTACTTC	CASSLARGLRETQYF
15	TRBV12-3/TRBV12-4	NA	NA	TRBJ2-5	TGTGCCAGCAGTTTAAGTCCGCCAGGGTGGGAGACCCAGTACTTC	CASSLSPPGWETQYF
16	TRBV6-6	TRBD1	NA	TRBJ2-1	TGTGCCAGCAGTTACTCGACAGGGGGCGGGTACAATGAGCAGTTCTTC	CASSYSTGGGYNEQFF
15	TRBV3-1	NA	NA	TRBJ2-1	TGTGCCAGCAGCCAAGATCGTCTGGGGTTCAATGAGCAGTTCTTC	CASSQDRLGFNEQFF
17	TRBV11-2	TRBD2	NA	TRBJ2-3	TGTGCCAGCAGCTTAGCGGACGTAGCGGGGTCCTCCGATACGCAGTATTTT	CASSLADVAGSSDTQYF
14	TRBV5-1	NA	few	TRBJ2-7	TGCGCCAGCAGCGAAACGGGACGCTCCTACGAGCAGTACTTC	CASSETGRSYEQYF
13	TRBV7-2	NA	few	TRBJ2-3	TGTGCCAGCAGACCCACTAGTTTTGATACGCAGTATTTT	CASRPTSFDTQYF
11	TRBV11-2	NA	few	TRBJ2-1	TGTGCCAGCAGCGTTCGCCATGAGCAGTTCTTC	CASSVRHEQFF
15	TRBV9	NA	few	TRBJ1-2	TGTGCCAGCAGCGTAGACTCAGGGCCGGGCAATGGCTACACCTTC	CASSVDSGPGNGYTF
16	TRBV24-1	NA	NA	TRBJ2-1	TGTGCCACCAGTGATCCCGGTAGGGGGGCTACCAATGAGCAGTTCTTC	CATSDPGRGATNEQFF